This T cell receptor (beta chain) was documented in a study of PD-1 blockade in classical Hodgkin lymphoma. Broader study findings: By C4D1, diversity of CD4+ TCRs had risen significantly, whereas that of CD8+ TCRs had not. Some patients began nivolumab under 1 year after ASCT. These patients were excluded from later analyses. Healthy donors were reported to have higher baseline TCR diversity than newly diagnosed patients.

The table came from immunoSEQ multiplex PCR; TCRdb's copy has only in-frame clones and leaves some out. The table shows 100,000 or so clones, with more than 85% occurring only once. In every patient, relapse followed autologous stem cell transplantation, while exposure to brentuximab vedotin differed. With regard to this clone: Its antigen is still unknown.

Sequencing was performed on peripheral blood mononuclear cells (PBMCs), taken before the second cycle of nivolumab. This receptor was identified in a human donor with classical Hodgkin lymphoma.

The CDR3 is CASSQALLGGAWDTQYF. In nucleotides, the CDR3 is TGTGCCAGCAGCCAAGCCCTCCTCGGGGGGGCATGGGATACGCAGTATTTT. This rearrangement joins TRBV4-2 to TRBJ2-3; 8 bases are a match to TRBD2. This CDR3 has 17 residues. CDR1 and CDR2 (germline): LGHNA, YNFKEQ. Germline trimming cut 1 base from V and 6 bases from J; bases unmatched to any gene: 12.